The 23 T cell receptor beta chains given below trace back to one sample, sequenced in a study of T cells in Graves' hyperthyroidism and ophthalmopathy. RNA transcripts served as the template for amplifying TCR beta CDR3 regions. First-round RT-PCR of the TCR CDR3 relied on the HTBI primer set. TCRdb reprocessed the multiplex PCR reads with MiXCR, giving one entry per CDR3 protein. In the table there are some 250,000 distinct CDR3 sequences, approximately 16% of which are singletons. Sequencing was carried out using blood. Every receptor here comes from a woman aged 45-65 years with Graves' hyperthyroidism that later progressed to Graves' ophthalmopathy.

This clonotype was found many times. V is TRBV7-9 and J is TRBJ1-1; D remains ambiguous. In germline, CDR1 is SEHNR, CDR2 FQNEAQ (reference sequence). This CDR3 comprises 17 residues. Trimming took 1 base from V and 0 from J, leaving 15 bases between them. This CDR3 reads CASSLVPRKLMNTEAFF. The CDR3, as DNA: TGTGCCAGCAGCTTAGTCCCCCGGAAGCTCATGAACACTGAAGCTTTCTTT.

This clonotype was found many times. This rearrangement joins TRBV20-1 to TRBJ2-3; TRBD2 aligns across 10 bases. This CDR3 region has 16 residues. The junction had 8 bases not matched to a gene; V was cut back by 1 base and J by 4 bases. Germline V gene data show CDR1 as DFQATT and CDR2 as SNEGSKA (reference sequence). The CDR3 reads CSARGLKREGADTQYF. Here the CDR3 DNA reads TGCAGTGCTAGAGGGCTAAAGCGGGAGGGCGCAGATACGCAGTATTTT.

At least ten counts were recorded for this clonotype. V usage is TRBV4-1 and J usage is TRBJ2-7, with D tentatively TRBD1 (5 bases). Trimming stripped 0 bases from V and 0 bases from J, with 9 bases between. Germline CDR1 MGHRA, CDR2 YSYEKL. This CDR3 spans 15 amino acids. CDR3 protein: CASSQEGASSYEQYF. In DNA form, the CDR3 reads TGCGCCAGCAGCCAAGAAGGGGCTAGCTCCTACGAGCAGTACTTC.

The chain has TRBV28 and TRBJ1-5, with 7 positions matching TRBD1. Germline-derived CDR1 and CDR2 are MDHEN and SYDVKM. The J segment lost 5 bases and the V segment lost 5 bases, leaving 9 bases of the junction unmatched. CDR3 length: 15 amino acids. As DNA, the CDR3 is TGTGCCAGCAGTCTAGTGGGACAGCCTTATCAGCCCCAGCATTTT. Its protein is CASSLVGQPYQPQHF.

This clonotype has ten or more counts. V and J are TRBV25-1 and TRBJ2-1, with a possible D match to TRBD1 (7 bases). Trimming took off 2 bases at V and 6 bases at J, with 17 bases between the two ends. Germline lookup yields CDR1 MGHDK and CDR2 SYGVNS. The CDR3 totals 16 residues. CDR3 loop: CASSEEATGTSNEQFF. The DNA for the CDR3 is TGTGCCAGCAGTGAAGAGGCGACAGGGACTTCCAATGAGCAGTTCTTC.

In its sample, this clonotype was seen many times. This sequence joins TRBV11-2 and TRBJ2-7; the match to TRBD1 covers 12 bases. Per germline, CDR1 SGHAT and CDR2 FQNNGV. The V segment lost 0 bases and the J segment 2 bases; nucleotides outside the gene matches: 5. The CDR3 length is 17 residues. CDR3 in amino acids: CASSLDRRDRGPYEQYF. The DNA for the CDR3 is TGTGCCAGCAGCTTAGATCGCCGGGACAGGGGGCCCTACGAGCAGTACTTC. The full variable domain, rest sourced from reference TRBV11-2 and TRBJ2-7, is EAGVAQSPRYKIIEKRQSVAFWCNPISGHATLYWYQQILGQGPKLLIQFQNNGVVDDSQLPKDRFSAERLKGVDSTLKIQPAKLEDSAVYLCASSLDRRDRGPYEQYFGPGTRLTVT.

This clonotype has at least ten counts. The CDR3 region is CASTETGPRPQHF. The CDR3 coding sequence is TGTGCCAGCACAGAGACAGGGCCGCGGCCCCAGCATTTT. V usage is TRBV6-2 or TRBV6-3 and J usage is TRBJ1-5, with 7 bases that match TRBD1. The CDR3 length is 13 residues. Germline loops: CDR1 MNHEY, CDR2 SVGEGT. Trimming at V came to 7 bases and at J to 9 bases, leaving 9 bases not matched to a gene.

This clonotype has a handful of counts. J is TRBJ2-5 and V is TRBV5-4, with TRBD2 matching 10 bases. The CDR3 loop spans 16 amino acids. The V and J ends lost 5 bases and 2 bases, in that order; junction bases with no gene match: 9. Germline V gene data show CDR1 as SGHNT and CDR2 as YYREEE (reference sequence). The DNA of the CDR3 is TGTGCCAGCAGTTATGGACTAGCGGCCCGACAAGAGACCCAGTACTTC. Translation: CASSYGLAARQETQYF.

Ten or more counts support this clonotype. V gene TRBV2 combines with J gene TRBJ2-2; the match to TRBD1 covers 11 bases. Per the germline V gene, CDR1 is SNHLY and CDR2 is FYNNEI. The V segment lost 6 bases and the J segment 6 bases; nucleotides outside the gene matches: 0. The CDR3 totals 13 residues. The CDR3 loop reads CASRDRGPGELFF. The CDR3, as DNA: TGTGCCAGCAGGGACAGGGGGCCCGGGGAGCTGTTTTTT. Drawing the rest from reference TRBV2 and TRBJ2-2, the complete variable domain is EPEVTQTPSHQVTQMGQEVILRCVPISNHLYFYWYRQILGQKVEFLVSFYNNEISEKSEIFDDQFSVERPDGSNFTLKIRSTKLEDSAMYFCASRDRGPGELFFGEGSRLTVL.

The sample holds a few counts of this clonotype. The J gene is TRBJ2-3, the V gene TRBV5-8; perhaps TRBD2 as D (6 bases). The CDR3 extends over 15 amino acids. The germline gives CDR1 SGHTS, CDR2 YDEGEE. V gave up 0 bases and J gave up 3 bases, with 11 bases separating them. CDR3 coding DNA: TGTGCCAGCAGCTTGGAAGCGCGGGGTACAGATACGCAGTATTTT. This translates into CASSLEARGTDTQYF.

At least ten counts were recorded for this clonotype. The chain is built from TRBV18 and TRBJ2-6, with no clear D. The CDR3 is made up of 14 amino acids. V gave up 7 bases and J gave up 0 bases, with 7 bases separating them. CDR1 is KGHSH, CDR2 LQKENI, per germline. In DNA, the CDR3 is TGTGCCAGCTTCCACGACTCTGGGGCCAACGTCCTGACTTTC. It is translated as CASFHDSGANVLTF. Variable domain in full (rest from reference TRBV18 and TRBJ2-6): NAGVMQNPRHLVRRRGQEARLRCSPMKGHSHVYWYRQLPEEGLKFMVYLQKENIIDESGMPKERFSAEFPKEGPSILRIQQVVRGDSAAYFCASFHDSGANVLTFGAGSRLTVL.

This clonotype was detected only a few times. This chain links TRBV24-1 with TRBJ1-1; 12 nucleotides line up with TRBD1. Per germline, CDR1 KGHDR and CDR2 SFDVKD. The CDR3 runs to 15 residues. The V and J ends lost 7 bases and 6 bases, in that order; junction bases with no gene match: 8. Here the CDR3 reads CATSGTGGGFPEAFF. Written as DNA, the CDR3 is TGTGCCACCAGCGGGACAGGGGGCGGATTCCCTGAAGCTTTCTTT.

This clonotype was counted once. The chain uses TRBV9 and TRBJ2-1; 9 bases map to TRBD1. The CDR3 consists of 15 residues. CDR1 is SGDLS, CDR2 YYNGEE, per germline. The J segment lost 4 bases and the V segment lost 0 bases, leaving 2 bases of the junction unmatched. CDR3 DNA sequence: TGTGCCAGCAGCGTAGGGGACAGGGCTTACAATGAGCAGTTCTTC. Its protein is CASSVGDRAYNEQFF.

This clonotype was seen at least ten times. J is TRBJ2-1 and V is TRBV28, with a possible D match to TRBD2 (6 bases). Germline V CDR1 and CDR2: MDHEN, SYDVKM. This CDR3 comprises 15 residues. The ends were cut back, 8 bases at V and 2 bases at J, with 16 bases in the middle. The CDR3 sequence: CASCPPGVTYNEQFF. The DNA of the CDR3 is TGTGCCAGCTGCCCCCCGGGGGTAACCTACAATGAGCAGTTCTTC.

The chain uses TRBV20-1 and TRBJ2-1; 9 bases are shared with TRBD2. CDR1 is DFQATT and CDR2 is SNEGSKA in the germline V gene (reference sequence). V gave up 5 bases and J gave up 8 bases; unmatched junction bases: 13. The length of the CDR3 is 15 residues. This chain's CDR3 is CSALGLSGRWDEQFF. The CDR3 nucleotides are TGCAGTGCTTTGGGTTTAAGCGGGAGGTGGGATGAGCAGTTCTTC.

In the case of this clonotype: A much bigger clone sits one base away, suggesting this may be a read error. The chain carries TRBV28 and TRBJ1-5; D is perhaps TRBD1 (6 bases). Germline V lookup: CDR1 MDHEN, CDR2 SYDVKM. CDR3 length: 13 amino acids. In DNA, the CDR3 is TGTGCCGGCAGTCACAGGGATAATCAGCCCCAGCATTTT. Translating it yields CAGSHRDNQPQHF.

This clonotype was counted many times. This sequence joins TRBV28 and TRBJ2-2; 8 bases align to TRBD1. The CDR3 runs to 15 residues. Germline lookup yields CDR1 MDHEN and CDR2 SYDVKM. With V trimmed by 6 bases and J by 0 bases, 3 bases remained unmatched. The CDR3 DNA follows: TGTGCCAGCAGCGTGGACAGGGCGAACACCGGGGAGCTGTTTTTT. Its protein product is CASSVDRANTGELFF.

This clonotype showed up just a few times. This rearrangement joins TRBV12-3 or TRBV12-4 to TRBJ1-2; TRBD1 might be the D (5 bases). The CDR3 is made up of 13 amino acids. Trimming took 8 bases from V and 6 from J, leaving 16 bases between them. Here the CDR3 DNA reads TGTGCCAGCTCCCCCGAGGGGCGGGATGGCTACACCTTC. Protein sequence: CASSPEGRDGYTF.

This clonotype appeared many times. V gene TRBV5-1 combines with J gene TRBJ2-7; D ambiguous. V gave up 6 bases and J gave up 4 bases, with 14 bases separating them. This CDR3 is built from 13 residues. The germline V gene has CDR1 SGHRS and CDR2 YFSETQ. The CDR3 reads CASTSSIGYEQYF. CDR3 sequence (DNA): TGCGCCAGCACTTCGAGTATCGGTTACGAGCAGTACTTC.

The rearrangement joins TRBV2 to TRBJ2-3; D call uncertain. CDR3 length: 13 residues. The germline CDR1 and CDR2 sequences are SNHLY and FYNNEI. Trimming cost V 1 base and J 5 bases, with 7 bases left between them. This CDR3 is CASSEVGRDTQYF. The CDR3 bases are TGTGCCAGCAGTGAAGTGGGCCGAGATACGCAGTATTTT.

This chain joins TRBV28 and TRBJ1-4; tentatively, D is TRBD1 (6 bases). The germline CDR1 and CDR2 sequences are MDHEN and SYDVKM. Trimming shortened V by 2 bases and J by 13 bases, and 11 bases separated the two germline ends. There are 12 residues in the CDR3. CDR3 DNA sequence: TGTGCCAGCAGTTTAGTCACAGGGAGACTGTTTTTT. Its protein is CASSLVTGRLFF.

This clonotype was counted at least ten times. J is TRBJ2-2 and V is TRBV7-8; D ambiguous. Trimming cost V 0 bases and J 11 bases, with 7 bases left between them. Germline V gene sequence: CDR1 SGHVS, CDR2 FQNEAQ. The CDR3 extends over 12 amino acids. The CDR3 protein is CASSLARGELFF. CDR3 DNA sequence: TGTGCCAGCAGCTTAGCGCGTGGAGAGCTGTTTTTT.

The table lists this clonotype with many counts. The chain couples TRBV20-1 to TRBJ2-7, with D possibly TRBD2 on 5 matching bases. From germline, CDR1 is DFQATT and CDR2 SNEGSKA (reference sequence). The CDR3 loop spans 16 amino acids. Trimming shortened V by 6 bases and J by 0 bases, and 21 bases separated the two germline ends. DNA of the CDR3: TGCAGTGCACCACCTCCGAGGGCCCGGAGCTCCTACGAGCAGTACTTC. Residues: CSAPPPRARSSYEQYF.